Below are 18 T cell receptor beta chains sequenced from a single sample in a study of blood T cells in healthy people across ages. Primers used in a second PCR of roughly 6 to 11 cycles were a sample-barcoded 5' primer and a J-beta primer mix. TCRdb reprocessed the 5' RACE reads via MiXCR and lists one record per CDR3 protein. There are 650,000 to 950,000 distinct CDR3 sequences in the sample; around 43% occur only once, and roughly a fifth lies in the top ten. The specimen sequenced was blood. All receptors derive from a man in his fifties or sixties in good health.

The chain carries TRBV12-3 or TRBV12-4 and TRBJ1-5; unclear D gene. Trimming stripped 7 bases from V and 5 bases from J, with 12 bases between. The CDR3 has 13 residues. CDR3 loop: CASTSSGDQPQHF. The DNA of the CDR3 is TGTGCCAGCACCTCAAGCGGGGATCAGCCCCAGCATTTT.

This clonotype occurred once. The chain joins TRBV10-2 to TRBJ2-2, with 7 nucleotides matching TRBD1. Losses at the gene ends were 5 bases for V and 6 bases for J; bases not matched to a gene: 6. The CDR3 spans 14 residues. The germline CDR1 and CDR2 sequences are WSHSY and SAAADI. CDR3 nucleotide sequence: TGCGCCAGCAGTTCGGGACAGTTGGCCGGGGAGCTGTTTTTT. It specifies CASSSGQLAGELFF.

This clonotype has only a few counts. The chain links TRBV29-1 to TRBJ2-5, with D maybe TRBD2 (6 bases). The CDR3 length is 13 residues. CDR1 is SQVTM, CDR2 ANQGSEA, per germline. V was clipped by 4 bases and J by 5 bases, with 14 bases between them. The CDR3 nucleotides are TGCAGCGTTGGGATCGGGACTCGTGAGACCCAGTACTTC. It encodes CSVGIGTRETQYF. Using reference TRBV29-1 and TRBJ2-5 for the parts outside the CDR3, the full variable domain is SAVISQKPSRDICQRGTSLTIQCQVDSQVTMMFWYRQQPGQSLTLIATANQGSEATYESGFVIDKFPISRPNLTFSTLTVSNMSPEDSSIYLCSVGIGTRETQYFGPGTRLLVL.

CDR3 sequence reads: CASSLGGYNNEQYF. The CDR3 nucleotides are TGTGCCAGCAGCTTAGGGGGCTATAACAATGAGCAGTACTTC. The chain employs TRBV7-9 and TRBJ2-7; D might be TRBD1 (5 bases). Germline CDR1 reads SEHNR; CDR2 reads FQNEAQ (reference sequence). The CDR3 length is 14 residues. The V gene lost 1 base and the J gene lost 7 bases, with 14 bases spanning the gap.

The CDR3 is CASQNPGTDGGGYYEQYF. The CDR3 DNA is TGTGCCAGCCAAAACCCCGGGACCGATGGAGGGGGCTACTACGAGCAGTACTTC. The chain couples TRBV6-2 or TRBV6-3 to TRBJ2-7, with a possible D match to TRBD1 (7 bases). Between the trimmed V and J ends, which lost 8 bases and 3 bases, there was a span of 29 bases. The V gene's germline CDR1 is MNHEY and CDR2 SVGEGT. The CDR3 is 18 amino acids.

V gene TRBV9 combines with J gene TRBJ1-1; no clear D. Germline assignment: CDR1 SGDLS and CDR2 YYNGEE. V was cut by 2 bases and J by 2 bases, with 10 bases left in between. The length of the CDR3 is 14 residues. For the CDR3, the DNA is TGTGCCAGCAGCGTCGCAGGACTTAACACTGAAGCTTTCTTT. Amino acid sequence: CASSVAGLNTEAFF.

The rearrangement uses TRBV4-1 and TRBJ1-1, with D possibly TRBD1 on 5 matching bases. The CDR3 extends over 17 amino acids. V was clipped by 1 base and J by 3 bases, with 18 bases between them. Germline V gives CDR1 MGHRA, CDR2 YSYEKL. CDR3 DNA sequence: TGCGCCAGCAGCCAAGCCCGGGACGGGGCTTTTTACACTGAAGCTTTCTTT. Protein product: CASSQARDGAFYTEAFF.

The CDR3: CASSVGSTFSGSTDTQYF. In nucleotides, the CDR3 is TGTGCCAGCAGCGTAGGATCCACCTTTTCGGGTAGCACAGATACGCAGTATTTT. V and J are TRBV9 and TRBJ2-3; D gene unclear. This CDR3 spans 18 amino acids. Germline V gene lookup returns CDR1 SGDLS and CDR2 YYNGEE. The V end lost 0 bases, the J end lost 0 bases, and 17 bases lay between the germline ends.

There are a few counts of this clonotype. The rearrangement uses TRBV4-1 and TRBJ1-2; 7 positions match TRBD1. CDR1 and CDR2 from the germline V gene are MGHRA and YSYEKL. V lost 4 bases to trimming and J lost 6 bases; unmatched junction nucleotides: 8. CDR3 length equals 14 residues. The CDR3 loop reads CASSPPQGGNGYTF. As DNA, the CDR3 is TGCGCCAGCAGCCCCCCCCAGGGGGGCAATGGCTACACCTTC.

This rearrangement joins TRBV6-5 to TRBJ1-6; D gene ambiguous. Germline assignment: CDR1 MNHEY and CDR2 SVGAGI. The V gene lost 6 bases and the J gene lost 7 bases, with 13 bases spanning the gap. There are 14 residues in the CDR3. The CDR3 reads CASRPQTENSPLHF. Written as DNA, the CDR3 is TGTGCCAGCAGACCACAGACCGAGAATTCACCCCTCCACTTT.

The genes are TRBV14 and TRBJ2-3; D remains ambiguous. The CDR3 extends over 14 amino acids. Germline CDR1 is SGHDN and CDR2 is FVKESK. V lost 1 base to trimming and J lost 3 bases, with 8 bases between them. The CDR3 sequence is CASSQVSRTDTQYF. The CDR3 nucleotides are TGTGCCAGCAGCCAAGTATCACGGACAGATACGCAGTATTTT.

The gene calls are TRBV7-2 and TRBJ2-4, with TRBD2 as a possible D gene (5 bases). The end of the DNA fits TRBJ2-7 better, so the J call may be wrong. This CDR3 is 15 amino acids long. Germline V gene data show CDR1 as SGHTA and CDR2 as FQGNSA. This chain's CDR3 is CASSSDSARWNEQYF. In nucleotides, the CDR3 is TGTGCCAGCAGCTCGGACTCCGCCCGATGGAACGAGCAGTACTTC.

The genes are TRBV4-1 and TRBJ2-1; tentative D call: TRBD2 (6 bases). The CDR3 spans 15 residues. From germline, CDR1 is MGHRA and CDR2 YSYEKL. The V and J ends lost 3 bases and 4 bases respectively, with 13 bases between them. The CDR3 region has the DNA TGCGCCAGCAGCCAGGGGCCGGGGGATTACAATGAGCAGTTCTTC. Protein: CASSQGPGDYNEQFF.

This clonotype appeared a few times. V and J are TRBV7-2 and TRBJ2-1, with TRBD2 identical over 11 bases. This CDR3 has 15 amino acids. V shed 4 bases, J shed 9 bases, and the junction held 8 bases outside the gene matches. Germline V gene data show CDR1 as SGHTA and CDR2 as FQGNSA. The CDR3 protein is CASSSLAGGIGEQFF. In nucleotides, the CDR3 is TGTGCCAGCAGCTCCCTAGCGGGGGGTATAGGTGAGCAGTTCTTC.

The chain uses TRBV5-1 and TRBJ1-1, with TRBD1 matching 8 bases. The germline gives CDR1 SGHRS, CDR2 YFSETQ. Trimming at V came to 2 bases and at J to 4 bases, leaving 4 bases not matched to a gene. The length of the CDR3 is 14 residues. In DNA, the CDR3 is TGCGCCAGCAGCTTACAGGGGGGTGTCACTGAAGCTTTCTTT. Its protein is CASSLQGGVTEAFF.

This clonotype was detected only a few times. V is TRBV7-9 and J is TRBJ1-5; maybe TRBD1 (5 bases). The CDR3 has 14 amino acids. Germline CDR1 and CDR2: SEHNR and FQNEAQ (reference sequence). The germline V and J ends were trimmed by 3 bases and 5 bases, with 11 bases remaining between them. The CDR3 region is CASSFGQGDQPQHF. The CDR3 DNA reads as TGTGCCAGCAGCTTTGGCCAGGGTGATCAGCCCCAGCATTTT.

The V gene is TRBV20-1, the J gene TRBJ2-4; unclear D gene. The CDR3 loop spans 13 amino acids. Germline values: CDR1 DFQATT, CDR2 SNEGSKA (reference sequence). The ends were cut back, 3 bases at V and 0 bases at J, with 6 bases in the middle. The CDR3 DNA reads as TGCAGTGCTAGGGAGACAGCCAAAAACATTCAGTACTTC. This encodes CSARETAKNIQYF.

The chain links TRBV11-3 to TRBJ2-2; TRBD2 agrees at 9 bases. CDR3 length: 14 residues. Germline loops: CDR1 SGHNT, CDR2 YENEEA. V was pared by 7 bases and J by 1 base, with 1 base of the junction left unmatched. CDR3 sequence reads: CASKTSGNTGELFF. Here the CDR3 DNA reads TGTGCCAGCAAGACTAGCGGGAACACCGGGGAGCTGTTTTTT. The whole variable domain, remainder taken from reference TRBV11-3 and TRBJ2-2, is EAGVVQSPRYKIIEKKQPVAFWCNPISGHNTLYWYLQNLGQGPELLIRYENEEAVDDSQLPKDRFSAERLKGVDSTLKIQPAELGDSAVYLCASKTSGNTGELFFGEGSRLTVL.